The clone carrying this T cell receptor beta chain was counted a few times. The V gene lost 4 bases and the J gene lost 5 bases, with 7 bases spanning the gap. Germline values: CDR1 SGHTA, CDR2 FQGNSA. CDR3 length: 12 amino acids. Those who participated ranged in age from roughly 18 to 90 years and resided in about two dozen US areas. Self-reported history from a screening survey and questionnaire set each donor's cohort. In the source study's methods: Using reference gene primer amplification, nucleated cell counts were estimated. Some clones are missing from TCRdb's copy, which holds only in-frame ones; the method was immunoSEQ multiplex PCR. V, J and clone size are those of that table, while D and trimming were read from the DNA. The sample records under 200,000 clones, about four fifths being singletons. The sample is drawn from a study of blood T cell repertoires in COVID-19. Study-wide background: PBMCs, B-cell-depleted T cells, or T cells provided the cDNA or gDNA that made up the material.

Sequences were obtained from PBMCs or T cells enriched from blood (not recorded which). The source is a woman aged 55-70 years who had recovered from COVID-19. The V and J genes are TRBV7-2 and TRBJ2-3; weak D call: TRBD2 (5 bases). Here the CDR3 DNA reads TGTGCCAGCAGCTATAGCGTAGATACGCAGTATTTT. Protein product: CASSYSVDTQYF.